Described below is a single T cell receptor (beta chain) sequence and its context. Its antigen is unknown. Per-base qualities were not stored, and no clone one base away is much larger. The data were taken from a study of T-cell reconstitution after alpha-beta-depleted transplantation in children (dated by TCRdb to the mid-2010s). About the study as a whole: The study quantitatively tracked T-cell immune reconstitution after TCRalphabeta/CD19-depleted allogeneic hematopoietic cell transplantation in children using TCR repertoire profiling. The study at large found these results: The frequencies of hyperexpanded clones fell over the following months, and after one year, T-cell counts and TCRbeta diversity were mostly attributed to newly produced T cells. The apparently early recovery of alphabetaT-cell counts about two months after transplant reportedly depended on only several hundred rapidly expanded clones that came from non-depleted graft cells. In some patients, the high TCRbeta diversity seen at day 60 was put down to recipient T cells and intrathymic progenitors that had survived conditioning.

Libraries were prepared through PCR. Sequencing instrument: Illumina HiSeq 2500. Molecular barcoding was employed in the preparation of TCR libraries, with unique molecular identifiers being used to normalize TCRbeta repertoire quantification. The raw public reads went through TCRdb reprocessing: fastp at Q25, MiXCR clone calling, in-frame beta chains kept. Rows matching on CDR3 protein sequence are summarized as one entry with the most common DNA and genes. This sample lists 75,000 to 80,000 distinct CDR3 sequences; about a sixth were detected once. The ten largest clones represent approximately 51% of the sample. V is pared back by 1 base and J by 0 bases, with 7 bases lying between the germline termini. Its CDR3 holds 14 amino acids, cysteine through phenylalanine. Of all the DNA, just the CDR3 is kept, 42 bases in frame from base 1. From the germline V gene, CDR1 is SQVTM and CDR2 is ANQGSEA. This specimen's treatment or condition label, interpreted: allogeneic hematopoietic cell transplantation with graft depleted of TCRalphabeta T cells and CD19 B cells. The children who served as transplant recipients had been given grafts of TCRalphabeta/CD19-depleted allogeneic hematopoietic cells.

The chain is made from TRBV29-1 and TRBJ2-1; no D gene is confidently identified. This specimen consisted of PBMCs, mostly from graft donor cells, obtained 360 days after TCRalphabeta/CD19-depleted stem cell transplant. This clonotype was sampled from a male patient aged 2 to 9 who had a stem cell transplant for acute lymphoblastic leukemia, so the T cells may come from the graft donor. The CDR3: CSVEVISSYNEQFF. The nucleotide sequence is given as TGCAGCGTTGAAGTGATTAGCTCCTACAATGAGCAGTTCTTC.